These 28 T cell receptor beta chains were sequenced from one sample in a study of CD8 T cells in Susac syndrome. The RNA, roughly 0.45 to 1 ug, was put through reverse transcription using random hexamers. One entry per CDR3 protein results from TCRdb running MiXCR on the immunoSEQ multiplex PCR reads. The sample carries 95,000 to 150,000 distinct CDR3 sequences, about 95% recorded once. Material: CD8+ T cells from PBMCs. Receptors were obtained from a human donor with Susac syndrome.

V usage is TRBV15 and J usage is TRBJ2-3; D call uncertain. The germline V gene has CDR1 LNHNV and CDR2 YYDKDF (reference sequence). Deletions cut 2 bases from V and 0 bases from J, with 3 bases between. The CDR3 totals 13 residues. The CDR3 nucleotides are TGTGCCACCAGCAGACACAGCACAGATACGCAGTATTTT. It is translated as CATSRHSTDTQYF.

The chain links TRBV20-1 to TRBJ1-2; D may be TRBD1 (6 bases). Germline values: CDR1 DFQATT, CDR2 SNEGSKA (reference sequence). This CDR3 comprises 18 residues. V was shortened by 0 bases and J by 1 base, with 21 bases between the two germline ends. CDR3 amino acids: CSARDSGGPRQVNYGYTF. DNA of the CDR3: TGCAGTGCTAGAGACTCGGGCGGCCCCCGACAGGTTAACTATGGCTACACCTTC.

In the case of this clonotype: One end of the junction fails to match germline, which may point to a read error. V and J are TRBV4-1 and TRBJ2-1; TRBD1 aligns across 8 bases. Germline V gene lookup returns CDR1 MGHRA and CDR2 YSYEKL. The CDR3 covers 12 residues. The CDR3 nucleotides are TGCGCCAGCAGCCAGACAGGGGAAGAGCGGTTCTTC. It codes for CASSQTGEERFF.

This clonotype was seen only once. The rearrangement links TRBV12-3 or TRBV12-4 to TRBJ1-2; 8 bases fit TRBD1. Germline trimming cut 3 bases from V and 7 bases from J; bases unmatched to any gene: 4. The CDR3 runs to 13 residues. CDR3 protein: CASSLTGAFGYTF. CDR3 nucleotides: TGTGCCAGCAGTTTGACAGGGGCCTTTGGCTACACCTTC.

The CDR3 loop reads CASSLDGGLGQPQHF. CDR3 bases: TGCGCCAGCAGCTTGGACGGGGGGCTGGGTCAGCCCCAGCATTTT. The chain has TRBV5-1 and TRBJ1-5; possibly TRBD1 for D (6 bases). Trimming took off 0 bases at V and 6 bases at J, with 13 bases between the two ends. Germline CDR1 SGHRS, CDR2 YFSETQ. The CDR3 has 15 residues.

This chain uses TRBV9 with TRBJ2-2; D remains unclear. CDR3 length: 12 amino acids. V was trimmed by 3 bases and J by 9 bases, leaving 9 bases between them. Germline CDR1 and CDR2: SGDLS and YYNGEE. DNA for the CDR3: TGTGCCAGCAGCGCCACTGCCAGGGAGCTGTTTTTT. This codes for CASSATARELFF.

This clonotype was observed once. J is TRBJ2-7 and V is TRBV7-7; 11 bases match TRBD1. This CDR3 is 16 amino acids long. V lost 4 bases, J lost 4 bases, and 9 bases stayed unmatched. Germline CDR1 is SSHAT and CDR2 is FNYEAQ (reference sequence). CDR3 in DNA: TGTGCCAGCAGCTCCGGGACAGGGGGTTTAGGGTACGAGCAGTACTTC. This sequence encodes CASSSGTGGLGYEQYF.

This CDR3 reads CASSSFDREETQYF. The CDR3, as DNA: TGTGCCAGCAGCTCCTTCGACAGGGAAGAGACCCAGTACTTC. The rearrangement joins TRBV7-3 to TRBJ2-5, with 7 nucleotides matching TRBD1. The CDR3 is made up of 14 amino acids. CDR1 is SGHTA, CDR2 FQGTGA, per germline. J was trimmed by 3 bases and V by 4 bases; bases with no gene match: 5. The full variable domain, with the rest looked up from reference TRBV7-3 and TRBJ2-5, is GAGVSQTPSNKVTEKGKYVELRCDPISGHTALYWYRQSLGQGPEFLIYFQGTGAADDSGLPNDRFFAVRPEGSVSTLKIQRTERGDSAVYLCASSSFDREETQYFGPGTRLLVL.

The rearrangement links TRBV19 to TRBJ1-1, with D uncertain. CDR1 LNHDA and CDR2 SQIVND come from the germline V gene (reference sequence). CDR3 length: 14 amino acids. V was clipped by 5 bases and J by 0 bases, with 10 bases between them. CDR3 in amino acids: CASSFGNMNTEAFF. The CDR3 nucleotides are TGTGCCAGTAGTTTTGGAAACATGAACACTGAAGCTTTCTTT.

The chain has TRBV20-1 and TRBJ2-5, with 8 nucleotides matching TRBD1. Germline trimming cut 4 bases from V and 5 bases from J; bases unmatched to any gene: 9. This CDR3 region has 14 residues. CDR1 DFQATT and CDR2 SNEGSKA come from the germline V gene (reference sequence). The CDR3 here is CSAKGTGRQETQYF. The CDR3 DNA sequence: TGCAGTGCTAAGGGGACAGGCCGGCAGGAGACCCAGTACTTC.

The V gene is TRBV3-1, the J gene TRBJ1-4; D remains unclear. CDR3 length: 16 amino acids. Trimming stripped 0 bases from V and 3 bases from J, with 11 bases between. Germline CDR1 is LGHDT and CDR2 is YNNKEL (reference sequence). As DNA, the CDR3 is TGTGCCAGCAGCCAAGATTCTGGGCCGGCTAATGAAAAACTGTTTTTT. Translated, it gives CASSQDSGPANEKLFF.

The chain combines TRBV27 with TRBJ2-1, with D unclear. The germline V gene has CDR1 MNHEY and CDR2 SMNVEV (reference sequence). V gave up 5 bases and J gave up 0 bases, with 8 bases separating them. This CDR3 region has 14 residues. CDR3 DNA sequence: TGTGCCAGCAGTCTTATGAGCTCCTACAATGAGCAGTTCTTC. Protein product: CASSLMSSYNEQFF.

Here the CDR3 DNA reads TGTGCCAGCAGCTGGGCTAGCGGGGGAGATACGCAGTATTTT. Its protein product is CASSWASGGDTQYF. The genes are TRBV7-9 and TRBJ2-3, with 10 bases matching TRBD2. With V trimmed by 4 bases and J by 5 bases, 3 bases remained unmatched. Looked up from germline, CDR1 is SEHNR and CDR2 is FQNEAQ (reference sequence). The CDR3 runs 14 residues.

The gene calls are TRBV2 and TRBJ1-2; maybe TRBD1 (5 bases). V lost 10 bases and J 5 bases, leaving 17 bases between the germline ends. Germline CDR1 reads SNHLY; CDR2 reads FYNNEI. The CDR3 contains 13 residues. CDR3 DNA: TGTGCCAACCCGCGGGGGGTTCGGTATGGCTACACCTTC. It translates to CANPRGVRYGYTF.

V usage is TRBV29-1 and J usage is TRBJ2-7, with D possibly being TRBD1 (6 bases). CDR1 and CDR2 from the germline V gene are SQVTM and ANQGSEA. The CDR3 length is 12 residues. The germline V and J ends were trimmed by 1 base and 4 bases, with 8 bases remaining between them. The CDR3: CSVEGTDYEQYF. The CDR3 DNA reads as TGCAGCGTTGAAGGGACAGATTACGAGCAGTACTTC.

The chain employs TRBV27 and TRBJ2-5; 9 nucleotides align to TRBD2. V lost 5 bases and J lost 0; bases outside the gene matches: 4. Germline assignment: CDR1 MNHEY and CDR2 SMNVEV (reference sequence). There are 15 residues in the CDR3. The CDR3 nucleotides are TGTGCCAGCAGTATCCTAGCGGGGAACCAAGAGACCCAGTACTTC. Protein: CASSILAGNQETQYF.

CDR3 sequence reads: CASSLEQGNSYEQYF. CDR3 coding DNA: TGTGCCAGCAGCTTAGAACAGGGGAATTCCTACGAGCAGTACTTC. V gene TRBV13 combines with J gene TRBJ2-7; TRBD1 matches 7 bases. The CDR3 length is 15 residues. Trimming removed 1 base from V and 1 base from J; junction bases left unmatched: 4. CDR1 is PRHDT, CDR2 FYEKMQ, per germline (reference sequence).

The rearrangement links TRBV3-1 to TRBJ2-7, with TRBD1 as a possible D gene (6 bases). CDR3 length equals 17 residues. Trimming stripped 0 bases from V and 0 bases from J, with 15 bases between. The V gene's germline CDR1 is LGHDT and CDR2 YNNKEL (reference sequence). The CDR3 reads CASSQDPRGTDSYEQYF. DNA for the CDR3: TGTGCCAGCAGCCAAGATCCCAGGGGAACTGACTCCTACGAGCAGTACTTC.

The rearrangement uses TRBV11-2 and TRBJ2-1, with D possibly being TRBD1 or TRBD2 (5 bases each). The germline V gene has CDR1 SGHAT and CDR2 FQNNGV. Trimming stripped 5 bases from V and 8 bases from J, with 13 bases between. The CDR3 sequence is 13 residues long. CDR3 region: CASSRGPRDEQFF. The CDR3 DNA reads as TGTGCCAGCAGCAGGGGACCAAGGGATGAGCAGTTCTTC.

CDR3 sequence reads: CASSQDPGQGDGYTF. The CDR3 bases are TGTGCCAGCAGCCAGGATCCGGGACAGGGGGATGGCTACACCTTC. The genes are TRBV4-2 and TRBJ1-2; 11 bases fit TRBD1. Germline values: CDR1 LGHNA, CDR2 YNFKEQ. This CDR3 spans 15 amino acids. Losses at the gene ends were 3 bases for V and 6 bases for J; bases not matched to a gene: 6.

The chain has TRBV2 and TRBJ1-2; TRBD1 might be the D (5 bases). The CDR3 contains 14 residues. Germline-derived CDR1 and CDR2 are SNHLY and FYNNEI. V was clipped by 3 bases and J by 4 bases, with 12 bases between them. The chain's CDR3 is CASSDLGGGYGYTF. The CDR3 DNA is TGTGCCAGCAGTGACTTGGGGGGGGGCTATGGCTACACCTTC.

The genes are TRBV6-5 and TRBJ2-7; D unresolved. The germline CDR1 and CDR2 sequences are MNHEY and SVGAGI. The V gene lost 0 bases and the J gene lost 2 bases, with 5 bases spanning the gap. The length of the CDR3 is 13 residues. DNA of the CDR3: TGTGCCAGCAGTTACTCGGGAACCTACGAGCAGTACTTC. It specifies CASSYSGTYEQYF.

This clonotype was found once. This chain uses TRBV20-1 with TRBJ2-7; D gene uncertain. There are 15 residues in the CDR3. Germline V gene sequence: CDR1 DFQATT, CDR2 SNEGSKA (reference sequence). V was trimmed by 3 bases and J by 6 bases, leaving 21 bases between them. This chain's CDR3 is CSARPRGRPRTEQYF. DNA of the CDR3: TGCAGTGCTAGGCCCCGAGGCAGGCCACGGACCGAGCAGTACTTC.

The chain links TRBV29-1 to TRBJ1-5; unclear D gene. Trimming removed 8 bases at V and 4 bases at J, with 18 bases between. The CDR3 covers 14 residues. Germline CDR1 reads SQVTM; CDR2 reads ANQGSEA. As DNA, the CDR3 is TGCAGCCCCTCGGCAGGAGGGCCAAATCAGCCCCAGCATTTT. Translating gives CSPSAGGPNQPQHF. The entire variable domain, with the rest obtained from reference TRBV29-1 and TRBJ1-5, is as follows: SAVISQKPSRDICQRGTSLTIQCQVDSQVTMMFWYRQQPGQSLTLIATANQGSEATYESGFVIDKFPISRPNLTFSTLTVSNMSPEDSSIYLCSPSAGGPNQPQHFGDGTRLSIL.

CDR3 nucleotide sequence: TGCAGCGTTGACTCCGGGACAGGGGATGAAAAACTGTTTTTT. Translating it yields CSVDSGTGDEKLFF. This sequence joins TRBV29-1 and TRBJ1-4; 10 positions match TRBD1. CDR1 SQVTM and CDR2 ANQGSEA come from the germline V gene. Trimming took 3 bases from V and 6 from J; bases not matched to a gene: 4. The CDR3 length is 14 residues.

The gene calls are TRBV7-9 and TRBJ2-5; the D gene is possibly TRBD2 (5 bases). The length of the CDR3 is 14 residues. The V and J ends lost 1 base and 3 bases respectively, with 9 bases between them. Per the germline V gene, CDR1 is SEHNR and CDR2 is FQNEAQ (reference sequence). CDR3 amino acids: CASSLGEYKETQYF. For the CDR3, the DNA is TGTGCCAGCAGCTTAGGGGAGTATAAAGAGACCCAGTACTTC.

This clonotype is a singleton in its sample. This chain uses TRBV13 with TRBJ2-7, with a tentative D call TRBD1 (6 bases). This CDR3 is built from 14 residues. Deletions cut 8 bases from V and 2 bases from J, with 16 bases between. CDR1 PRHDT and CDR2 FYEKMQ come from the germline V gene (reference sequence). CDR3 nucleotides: TGTGCCAGCGGTTTAGGGGGATCCACCTACGAGCAGTACTTC. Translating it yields CASGLGGSTYEQYF.

In DNA, the CDR3 is TGCGCCAGCAGCCCCATTCGACAGGGCCAATGGCAGTTCTTC. This codes for CASSPIRQGQWQFF. The chain recombines TRBV5-1 with TRBJ2-1; 7 bases fit TRBD1. The V and J ends lost 4 bases and 12 bases, in that order; junction bases with no gene match: 13. The CDR3 is made up of 14 amino acids. The germline CDR1 and CDR2 sequences are SGHRS and YFSETQ.